This passage covers 32 T cell receptor beta chains from one sample sequenced in a study of vaccination and CD4 T cells after COVID-19. These receptors' targets are unknown. Treatment denoted: approximately nine-day PBMC culture with coronavirus spike peptide pools or control peptides (ViraFEST assay). Researchers used the Oncomine TCR Beta short-read assay to sequence DNA from cultured CD4+ T cells. MiXCR, applied by TCRdb to the PCR reads, yields one record per CDR3 protein. Of roughly 15,000 distinct CDR3 sequences listed, roughly 73% are singletons. The specimen sequenced was CD4+ T cells from blood, cultured in vitro. These receptor sequences come from a human donor who had recovered from COVID-19.

The chain recombines TRBV28 with TRBJ2-2; 7 bases are a match to TRBD1. This CDR3 has 15 amino acids. The germline CDR1 and CDR2 sequences are MDHEN and SYDVKM. V trimming: 5 bases; J trimming: 2 bases; junction bases outside the gene matches: 5. The CDR3 loop is CASSPGTVNTGELFF. DNA of the CDR3: TGTGCCAGCAGTCCAGGGACAGTTAACACCGGGGAGCTGTTTTTT.

V and J are TRBV28 and TRBJ1-1; D is undetermined. This CDR3 spans 12 amino acids. CDR1 is MDHEN, CDR2 SYDVKM, per germline. V dropped 8 bases and J dropped 7 bases, with 14 bases sitting between them. CDR3 DNA sequence: TGTGCCAGCTCCCAGGCCGGGTATGAAGCTTTCTTT. Translated, it gives CASSQAGYEAFF. The full variable domain, in which reference TRBV28 and TRBJ1-1 provide the parts outside the CDR3, is DVKVTQSSRYLVKRTGEKVFLECVQDMDHENMFWYRQDPGLGLRLIYFSYDVKMKEKGDIPEGYSVSREKKERFSLILESASTNQTSMYLCASSQAGYEAFFGQGTRLTVV.

In this sample, this clonotype turned up once. The chain links TRBV6-4 to TRBJ1-1; D is unresolved. V was trimmed by 5 bases and J by 4 bases, leaving 11 bases between them. Germline-derived CDR1 and CDR2 are MRHNA and SNTAGT. The CDR3 length is 13 residues. The CDR3 bases are TGTGCCAGCAGTCACACTTCTGGCACTGAAGCTTTCTTT. Residues: CASSHTSGTEAFF.

The rearrangement links TRBV7-2 to TRBJ1-1; no firm D call. The CDR3 runs 15 residues. The V and J ends lost 0 bases and 5 bases respectively, with 13 bases between them. CDR1 is SGHTA, CDR2 FQGNSA, per germline. The CDR3 region has the DNA TGTGCCAGCAGCTTAGCGCTCGGGGTAAGGACTGAAGCTTTCTTT. Translation: CASSLALGVRTEAFF.

V and J are TRBV6-4 and TRBJ2-1, with 10 bases matching TRBD2. The CDR3 has 15 residues. CDR1 MRHNA and CDR2 SNTAGT come from the germline V gene. After removal of 4 bases from V and 2 bases from J, the junction contained 2 bases not matched to a gene. The CDR3 region is CASSGTSGAYNEQFF. CDR3 DNA: TGTGCCAGCAGTGGGACTAGCGGAGCCTACAATGAGCAGTTCTTC.

J is TRBJ2-7 and V is TRBV27; D is ambiguous. The CDR3 has 14 amino acids. Germline-derived CDR1 and CDR2 are MNHEY and SMNVEV (reference sequence). The germline V and J ends were trimmed by 10 bases and 6 bases, with 22 bases remaining between them. CDR3 sequence (DNA): TGTGCCACCGCAAACAGTGGCTTATCGGGCGAGCAGTACTTC. Protein product: CATANSGLSGEQYF.

This clonotype was picked up one time. The chain couples TRBV7-2 to TRBJ2-7; 8 nucleotides agree with TRBD1. V trimming: 5 bases; J trimming: 5 bases; junction bases outside the gene matches: 11. The germline V gene encodes CDR1 SGHTA and CDR2 FQGNSA. The CDR3 is 15 residues long. The CDR3 loop reads CASSAQTGGIDEQYF. CDR3 DNA: TGTGCCAGCAGCGCACAAACAGGGGGTATCGACGAGCAGTACTTC. Full variable domain (remainder filled in from reference TRBV7-2 and TRBJ2-7): GAGVSQSPSNKVTEKGKDVELRCDPISGHTALYWYRQSLGQGLEFLIYFQGNSAPDKSGLPSDRFSAERTGGSVSTLTIQRTQQEDSAVYLCASSAQTGGIDEQYFGPGTRLTVT.

V is TRBV27 and J is TRBJ2-1; 7 bases map to TRBD1. Germline V gene lookup returns CDR1 MNHEY and CDR2 SMNVEV (reference sequence). The CDR3 runs to 15 residues. V lost 3 bases and J lost 0; bases outside the gene matches: 2. CDR3 residues: CASSFRQGSYNEQFF. CDR3 nucleotide sequence: TGTGCCAGCAGTTTTAGACAGGGCTCCTACAATGAGCAGTTCTTC.

The chain recombines TRBV19 with TRBJ1-2, with D possibly matching TRBD1 (6 bases). With 6 bases removed from V and 1 base from J, the gap between germline ends came to 15 bases. Germline V lookup: CDR1 LNHDA, CDR2 SQIVND (reference sequence). The CDR3 totals 15 residues. The CDR3 DNA reads TGTGCCAGTAGGCGAACAGGGCTCGGTAACTATGGCTACACCTTC. Encoded protein: CASRRTGLGNYGYTF.

This chain uses TRBV11-3 with TRBJ2-7; 8 nucleotides agree with TRBD1. Germline loops: CDR1 SGHNT, CDR2 YENEEA. The CDR3 is made up of 12 amino acids. With V trimmed by 5 bases and J by 6 bases, 3 bases remained unmatched. The CDR3 loop reads CASSRGQGEQYF. For the CDR3, the DNA is TGTGCCAGCAGCCGCGGACAGGGCGAGCAGTACTTC. Full variable domain (remainder filled in from reference TRBV11-3 and TRBJ2-7): EAGVVQSPRYKIIEKKQPVAFWCNPISGHNTLYWYLQNLGQGPELLIRYENEEAVDDSQLPKDRFSAERLKGVDSTLKIQPAELGDSAVYLCASSRGQGEQYFGPGTRLTVT.

In this sample, this clonotype turned up a few times. The V call is TRBV7-2, the J call TRBJ1-3, with unresolved D. The germline V and J ends were trimmed by 3 bases and 2 bases, with 8 bases remaining between them. Germline lookup yields CDR1 SGHTA and CDR2 FQGNSA. The CDR3 is made up of 14 amino acids. In nucleotides, the CDR3 is TGTGCCAGCAGCTTTTCGGGTACTGGAAACACCATATATTTT. Translating it yields CASSFSGTGNTIYF.

CDR3 sequence: CSVRNTGELFF. The CDR3 DNA is TGCAGTGTAAGAAACACCGGGGAGCTGTTTTTT. The V call is TRBV20-1, the J call TRBJ2-2, with D uncertain. Trimming removed 7 bases from V and 2 bases from J, with 5 bases in between. The germline gives CDR1 DFQATT, CDR2 SNEGSKA (reference sequence). The CDR3 sequence is 11 residues long.

The chain links TRBV7-2 to TRBJ1-2; the D is unclear. Trimming took off 5 bases at V and 3 bases at J, with 10 bases between the two ends. There are 13 residues in the CDR3. Germline V gives CDR1 SGHTA, CDR2 FQGNSA. CDR3 sequence reads: CASSLQKDYGYTF. CDR3 nucleotides: TGTGCCAGCAGCCTACAGAAGGACTATGGCTACACCTTC.

By share of the sample, this clonotype is medium-sized. This chain joins TRBV27 and TRBJ1-2; a weak D match, TRBD1 (6 bases). Germline loops: CDR1 MNHEY, CDR2 SMNVEV (reference sequence). The CDR3 has 13 amino acids. V lost 2 bases to trimming and J lost 8 bases, with 12 bases between them. CDR3 in amino acids: CASSLPTGRGYTF. In DNA form, the CDR3 reads TGTGCCAGCAGTTTACCCACAGGGAGGGGCTACACCTTC.

The chain links TRBV25-1 to TRBJ1-6, with D possibly matching TRBD1 (6 bases). Trimming left V 1 base short and J 3 bases short, with 10 bases between. The CDR3 covers 16 residues. The V gene's germline CDR1 is MGHDK and CDR2 SYGVNS. This chain's CDR3 is CASSESPGDYNSPLHF. The CDR3 DNA reads TGTGCCAGCAGTGAATCCCCAGGGGACTATAATTCACCCCTCCACTTT.

The chain carries TRBV6-1 and TRBJ2-2, with TRBD2 matching over 13 bases. After removal of 4 bases from V and 6 bases from J, the junction contained 5 bases not matched to a gene. CDR3 size: 16 residues. CDR1 and CDR2 from the germline V gene are MNHNS and SASEGT. The CDR3 nucleotides read TGTGCCAGCAGTGGCGGACTAGCGGGAGCGTCCGGGGAGCTGTTTTTT. Amino acid sequence: CASSGGLAGASGELFF.

This chain links TRBV2 with TRBJ1-5, with a weak D call TRBD1 (6 bases). Trimming shortened V by 0 bases and J by 5 bases, and 11 bases separated the two germline ends. This CDR3 region has 15 residues. CDR1 and CDR2 (germline): SNHLY, FYNNEI. CDR3 nucleotides: TGTGCCAGCAGTGAAGCGCAGGGGTCCTATCAGCCCCAGCATTTT. Amino acid sequence: CASSEAQGSYQPQHF.

The chain couples TRBV20-1 to TRBJ2-3, with 10 nucleotides matching TRBD2. Trimming removed 6 bases from V and 5 bases from J; junction bases left unmatched: 8. The CDR3 runs to 14 residues. Germline CDR1 and CDR2: DFQATT and SNEGSKA (reference sequence). As DNA, the CDR3 is TGCAGTGCCATAGCGGGAGGCGGTCGAGATACGCAGTATTTT. Amino acids: CSAIAGGGRDTQYF.

CDR3 sequence: CASSDIDHGLAGPDTQYF. CDR3 sequence (DNA): TGTGCCAGCAGTGACATCGATCATGGACTAGCGGGACCAGATACGCAGTATTTT. The chain links TRBV6-4 to TRBJ2-3; 12 nucleotides align to TRBD2. Trimming cost V 2 bases and J 4 bases; bases outside gene matches: 10. The CDR3 totals 18 residues. Looked up from germline, CDR1 is MRHNA and CDR2 is SNTAGT.

The genes are TRBV27 and TRBJ2-5; 8 nucleotides line up with TRBD1. V was pared by 5 bases and J by 5 bases, with 7 bases of the junction left unmatched. Germline V lookup: CDR1 MNHEY, CDR2 SMNVEV (reference sequence). CDR3 size: 14 residues. CDR3 in amino acids: CASSRQGARETQYF. CDR3 in DNA: TGTGCCAGCAGTCGCCAGGGGGCTCGGGAGACCCAGTACTTC.

This clonotype turned up a few times. The CDR3 is CSARDPRQSAGNTIYF. The CDR3 nucleotides read TGCAGTGCTAGAGACCCGAGACAGTCCGCTGGAAACACCATATATTTT. This chain links TRBV20-1 with TRBJ1-3, with D possibly TRBD1 on 5 matching bases. With 0 bases removed from V and 2 bases from J, the gap between germline ends came to 14 bases. This CDR3 has 16 amino acids. Germline V lookup: CDR1 DFQATT, CDR2 SNEGSKA (reference sequence).

V is TRBV28 and J is TRBJ2-7; weak D call: TRBD2 (5 bases). The CDR3 totals 14 residues. CDR1 is MDHEN, CDR2 SYDVKM, per germline. Trimming removed 5 bases at V and 0 bases at J, with 11 bases between. The CDR3 nucleotides read TGTGCCAGCAGTCCCCAAGGGAGCTCCTACGAGCAGTACTTC. This gives the protein CASSPQGSSYEQYF.

This clonotype rates as medium-sized. This chain connects TRBV11-2 to TRBJ2-7; the D is unclear. V dropped 4 bases and J dropped 4 bases, with 14 bases sitting between them. The CDR3 runs 14 residues. Germline V CDR1 and CDR2: SGHAT, FQNNGV. The CDR3 loop is CASSSDRPAYEQYF. CDR3 DNA: TGTGCCAGCAGCTCCGACCGTCCGGCGTACGAGCAGTACTTC.

This clonotype was seen only a few times. The genes are TRBV27 and TRBJ1-2; the D gene is possibly TRBD1 (6 bases). Germline CDR1 MNHEY, CDR2 SMNVEV (reference sequence). V lost 0 bases and J 8 bases, leaving 19 bases between the germline ends. The CDR3 consists of 16 residues. DNA for the CDR3: TGTGCCAGCAGTTTATCGAAGTACAACAGGGTAATCGGCTACACCTTC. Its translation is CASSLSKYNRVIGYTF.

The chain uses TRBV4-3 and TRBJ1-2; no definite D call. This CDR3 is 16 amino acids long. Trimming took off 0 bases at V and 4 bases at J, with 15 bases between the two ends. CDR1 and CDR2 from the germline V gene are LGHNA and YSLEER. CDR3 DNA: TGCGCCAGCAGCCAAGATGGGTCTTCTCGGGGCTATGGCTACACCTTC. Amino acid sequence: CASSQDGSSRGYGYTF.

The chain couples TRBV10-3 to TRBJ1-3, with 7 bases lining up with TRBD1. Looked up from germline, CDR1 is ENHRY and CDR2 is SYGVKD. The CDR3 runs 16 residues. The V segment lost 3 bases and the J segment 0 bases; nucleotides outside the gene matches: 5. CDR3 sequence reads: CAISDRGQSSGNTIYF. CDR3 bases: TGTGCCATCAGTGATCGGGGACAGAGCTCTGGAAACACCATATATTTT.

This clonotype was recorded a few times. The V call is TRBV27, the J call TRBJ1-2; 7 nucleotides align to TRBD1. The V and J ends lost 6 bases and 7 bases, in that order; junction bases with no gene match: 8. The V gene's germline CDR1 is MNHEY and CDR2 SMNVEV (reference sequence). The CDR3 is 13 residues long. DNA for the CDR3: TGTGCCAGCAGGCAAACCCGACAGGGTGGCTACACCTTC. Residues: CASRQTRQGGYTF.

V is TRBV6-1 and J is TRBJ2-3; possibly TRBD1 or TRBD2 for D (6 bases each). CDR3 size: 14 residues. Trimming shortened V by 10 bases and J by 2 bases, and 16 bases separated the two germline ends. CDR1 MNHNS and CDR2 SASEGT come from the germline V gene. The CDR3 protein is CATHRGGHTDTQYF. CDR3 DNA: TGTGCCACCCATCGAGGGGGGCACACAGATACGCAGTATTTT.

The V call is TRBV25-1, the J call TRBJ2-5, with a weak D call TRBD1 (6 bases). CDR3 length equals 15 residues. Germline V gene data show CDR1 as MGHDK and CDR2 as SYGVNS. V gave up 4 bases and J gave up 1 base, with 13 bases separating them. In DNA, the CDR3 is TGTGCCAGCAGTGGCCGGGACACAACCCAAGAGACCCAGTACTTC. Translation: CASSGRDTTQETQYF.

The chain is built from TRBV20-1 and TRBJ1-4; the match to TRBD1 covers 7 bases. The CDR3 extends over 13 amino acids. The V segment lost 6 bases and the J segment 8 bases; nucleotides outside the gene matches: 9. From germline, CDR1 is DFQATT and CDR2 SNEGSKA (reference sequence). Written as DNA, the CDR3 is TGCAGTGCATCGAGGGGGCTTGGCGAAAAACTGTTTTTT. Its translation: CSASRGLGEKLFF.

The genes are TRBV19 and TRBJ2-1; D is uncertain. The CDR3 spans 14 residues. V was shortened by 6 bases and J by 1 base, with 10 bases between the two germline ends. The germline gives CDR1 LNHDA, CDR2 SQIVND (reference sequence). The CDR3 DNA sequence: TGTGCCAGTAGAACTGAGAAGTCCTACAATGAGCAGTTCTTC. It specifies CASRTEKSYNEQFF.

The chain carries TRBV5-6 and TRBJ1-6; D is undetermined. This CDR3 contains 15 residues. Germline V gene lookup returns CDR1 SGHDT and CDR2 YYEEEE. Trimming pared 1 base from V and 9 bases from J, leaving 14 bases between. CDR3 region: CASSLRPNLGSPLHF. In nucleotides, the CDR3 is TGTGCCAGCAGCTTGCGGCCCAATCTCGGTTCACCCCTCCACTTT. Filled out from reference TRBV5-6 and TRBJ1-6, the complete variable domain reads DAGVTQSPTHLIKTRGQQVTLRCSPKSGHDTVSWYQQALGQGPQFIFQYYEEEERQRGNFPDRFSGHQFPNYSSELNVNALLLGDSALYLCASSLRPNLGSPLHFGNGTRLTVT.